One and the same sample provided the 27 T cell receptor beta chains below, sequenced in a study of tumor-infiltrating lymphocytes in localized non-small cell lung cancer. Clones were read by immunoSEQ multiplex PCR, and TCRdb kept only the in-frame ones, dropping some. The sample lists some 21,000 clones, roughly three quarters occurring once. The sequencing input was lung tumor tissue. All receptors derive from a human donor with non-small cell lung cancer.

This sequence joins TRBV13 and TRBJ2-3; 7 bases match TRBD1. Germline CDR1 PRHDT, CDR2 FYEKMQ (reference sequence). There are 12 residues in the CDR3. Trimming removed 5 bases from V and 14 bases from J; junction bases left unmatched: 10. The CDR3 loop reads CASSVTGQRMYF. For the CDR3, the DNA is TGTGCCAGCAGCGTCACGGGACAGCGGATGTATTTT.

J is TRBJ2-1 and V is TRBV6-6, with D possibly being TRBD2 (5 bases). Trimming shortened V by 2 bases and J by 7 bases, and 6 bases separated the two germline ends. This CDR3 is built from 12 residues. The germline V gene has CDR1 MNHNY and CDR2 SVGAGI (reference sequence). Written as DNA, the CDR3 is TGTGCCAGCAGTTACGGGAGTAATGAGCAGTTCTTC. Translated: CASSYGSNEQFF.

J is TRBJ1-1 and V is TRBV28; no clear D gene. The CDR3 consists of 15 residues. V lost 4 bases and J 2 bases, leaving 14 bases between the germline ends. Germline-derived CDR1 and CDR2 are MDHEN and SYDVKM. In nucleotides, the CDR3 is TGTGCCAGCAGTTCCTCCGTAGGAGGAAACACTGAAGCTTTCTTT. Protein: CASSSSVGGNTEAFF.

This chain connects TRBV11-2 to TRBJ2-7; 7 nucleotides agree with TRBD1. The CDR3 runs to 14 residues. CDR1 is SGHAT and CDR2 is FQNNGV in the germline V gene. Trimming removed 5 bases from V and 3 bases from J; junction bases left unmatched: 7. CDR3 DNA: TGTGCCAGCAGCCCCCTGACAGGGAGCTACGAGCAGTACTTC. Translating it yields CASSPLTGSYEQYF.

The J gene is TRBJ1-5, the V gene TRBV6-1; a weak D match, TRBD1 (5 bases). Trimming removed 7 bases at V and 3 bases at J, with 10 bases between. This CDR3 region has 13 residues. Looked up from germline, CDR1 is MNHNS and CDR2 is SASEGT. CDR3 residues: CASTTGVNQPQHF. CDR3 DNA: TGTGCCAGCACCACAGGTGTCAATCAGCCCCAGCATTTT.

The gene calls are TRBV6-5 and TRBJ1-5; D is unclear. The V and J ends lost 1 base and 0 bases respectively, with 10 bases between them. Germline V gene data show CDR1 as MNHEY and CDR2 as SVGAGI. This CDR3 contains 16 residues. The CDR3 protein is CASSYLRWHSNQPQHF. The CDR3 DNA reads TGTGCCAGCAGTTACTTGAGGTGGCATAGCAATCAGCCCCAGCATTTT.

The chain joins TRBV19 to TRBJ1-1; weak D call: TRBD1 (5 bases). V was clipped by 3 bases and J by 0 bases, with 14 bases between them. Germline assignment: CDR1 LNHDA and CDR2 SQIVND (reference sequence). There are 16 residues in the CDR3. The CDR3 protein is CASSMKFTGVNTEAFF. For the CDR3, the DNA is TGTGCCAGTAGTATGAAATTTACGGGGGTGAACACTGAAGCTTTCTTT.

The rearrangement links TRBV11-3 to TRBJ2-1, with a weak D call TRBD1 (6 bases). V gave up 3 bases and J gave up 9 bases, with 12 bases separating them. Germline CDR1 SGHNT, CDR2 YENEEA. The CDR3 covers 13 residues. CDR3 DNA: TGTGCCAGCAGCTTTTCAACAGGGCGTGAGCAGTTCTTC. The encoded protein is CASSFSTGREQFF.

The chain has TRBV7-2 and TRBJ1-3; the D is unclear. Germline loops: CDR1 SGHTA, CDR2 FQGNSA. Trimming cost V 0 bases and J 4 bases, with 7 bases left between them. The CDR3 loop spans 14 amino acids. The CDR3: CASSLAAGGNTIYF. DNA for the CDR3: TGTGCCAGCAGCTTAGCGGCAGGCGGAAACACCATATATTTT.

This rearrangement joins TRBV19 to TRBJ1-1; D perhaps matches TRBD1 (5 bases). The germline V gene encodes CDR1 LNHDA and CDR2 SQIVND (reference sequence). The CDR3 spans 14 residues. The V gene lost 5 bases and the J gene lost 2 bases, with 12 bases spanning the gap. The CDR3: CASSPQTDNTEAFF. The DNA of the CDR3 is TGTGCCAGTAGTCCGCAGACAGACAACACTGAAGCTTTCTTT.

The chain has TRBV28 and TRBJ2-1; D remains ambiguous. The CDR3 contains 14 residues. CDR1 and CDR2 (germline): MDHEN, SYDVKM. Trimming cost V 5 bases and J 6 bases, with 14 bases left between them. Here the CDR3 DNA reads TGTGCCAGCAGTAGACTCCCGTTACTCAATGAGCAGTTCTTC. Translation: CASSRLPLLNEQFF.

V usage is TRBV7-9 and J usage is TRBJ1-2; D remains ambiguous. This CDR3 contains 16 residues. The germline V gene encodes CDR1 SEHNR and CDR2 FQNEAQ (reference sequence). V gave up 1 base and J gave up 0 bases, with 12 bases separating them. CDR3 sequence: CASSLGPSAANYGYTF. In DNA form, the CDR3 reads TGTGCCAGCAGCTTAGGGCCCTCGGCAGCTAACTATGGCTACACCTTC.

The gene calls are TRBV12-5 and TRBJ2-4; TRBD1 matches 9 bases. The CDR3 sequence is 14 residues long. Germline values: CDR1 LGHNT, CDR2 FRNRAP. V lost 3 bases and J lost 7; bases outside the gene matches: 4. The CDR3 protein is CASGLGTGRNIQYF. The CDR3 nucleotides are TGTGCTAGTGGTTTAGGGACAGGGAGGAACATTCAGTACTTC.

The chain employs TRBV11-2 and TRBJ2-2, with 8 bases lining up with TRBD2. This CDR3 has 15 residues. Losses at the gene ends were 1 base for V and 5 bases for J; bases not matched to a gene: 3. Germline V CDR1 and CDR2: SGHAT, FQNNGV. The CDR3 spells CASSLVLAVTGELFF. CDR3 nucleotides: TGTGCCAGCAGCTTAGTACTAGCGGTAACCGGGGAGCTGTTTTTT.

This clone was observed a few times. The chain has TRBV12-5 and TRBJ2-5; D is unclear. CDR3 size: 12 residues. Trimming left V 0 bases short and J 3 bases short, with 2 bases between. Per germline, CDR1 LGHNT and CDR2 FRNRAP. The CDR3 nucleotides are TGTGCTAGTGGTTTGGTAGAAGAGACCCAGTACTTC. Translated, it gives CASGLVEETQYF. The full variable domain, in which reference TRBV12-5 and TRBJ2-5 provide the parts outside the CDR3, is DARVTQTPRHKVTEMGQEVTMRCQPILGHNTVFWYRQTMMQGLELLAYFRNRAPLDDSGMPKDRFSAEMPDATLATLKIQPSEPRDSAVYFCASGLVEETQYFGPGTRLLVL.

The chain uses TRBV19 and TRBJ1-1, with D uncertain. Between the trimmed V and J ends, which lost 10 bases and 1 base, there was a span of 22 bases. This CDR3 has 16 amino acids. Germline loops: CDR1 LNHDA, CDR2 SQIVND (reference sequence). For the CDR3, the DNA is TGTGCCACGCTACCGGGATCGATGACGGGGAACACTGAAGCTTTCTTT. The encoded protein is CATLPGSMTGNTEAFF. The whole variable domain, remainder taken from reference TRBV19 and TRBJ1-1, is DGGITQSPKYLFRKEGQNVTLSCEQNLNHDAMYWYRQDPGQGLRLIYYSQIVNDFQKGDIAEGYSVSREKKESFPLTVTSAQKNPTAFYLCATLPGSMTGNTEAFFGQGTRLTVV.

The chain recombines TRBV6-5 with TRBJ1-1, with 8 bases identical to TRBD1. The CDR3 length is 12 residues. Germline values: CDR1 MNHEY, CDR2 SVGAGI. J gave up 9 bases and V 4 bases, and 4 bases lay outside the gene matches. The CDR3 reads CASSFRQGQAFF. Here the CDR3 DNA reads TGTGCCAGCAGTTTTCGACAGGGGCAAGCTTTCTTT.

The chain has TRBV10-3 and TRBJ2-2; TRBD2 agrees at 10 bases. The CDR3 is made up of 18 amino acids. Germline CDR1 ENHRY, CDR2 SYGVKD. V lost 4 bases to trimming and J lost 4 bases; unmatched junction nucleotides: 12. The CDR3, as DNA: TGTGCCATCAGTGGCCGGACTAGCGGATCATCTAGCACCGGGGAGCTGTTTTTT. Translated, it gives CAISGRTSGSSSTGELFF.

The gene calls are TRBV7-2 and TRBJ2-7; no definite D call. Germline V gives CDR1 SGHTA, CDR2 FQGNSA. Trimming pared 0 bases from V and 2 bases from J, leaving 20 bases between. This CDR3 spans 18 amino acids. For the CDR3, the DNA is TGTGCCAGCAGCTTAGCAGTGGGCGGAATCACCTTAACCTACGAGCAGTACTTC. Its protein product is CASSLAVGGITLTYEQYF.

The rearrangement links TRBV6-4 to TRBJ2-1; TRBD2 aligns across 7 bases. V was pared by 2 bases and J by 5 bases, with 9 bases of the junction left unmatched. This CDR3 is 16 amino acids long. Per the germline V gene, CDR1 is MRHNA and CDR2 is SNTAGT. CDR3: CASSDGAGVANNEQFF. As DNA, the CDR3 is TGTGCCAGCAGTGACGGTGCGGGAGTTGCCAACAATGAGCAGTTCTTC.

The genes are TRBV5-1 and TRBJ2-3; TRBD1 might be the D (7 bases). CDR3 length: 16 residues. The germline V and J ends were trimmed by 1 base and 5 bases, with 17 bases remaining between them. Germline values: CDR1 SGHRS, CDR2 YFSETQ. CDR3: CASSLRDSGAGDTQYF. The DNA for the CDR3 is TGCGCCAGCAGCTTGAGGGACAGTGGAGCGGGAGATACGCAGTATTTT. Together with reference TRBV5-1 and TRBJ2-3, the CDR3 gives the full variable domain: KAGVTQTPRYLIKTRGQQVTLSCSPISGHRSVSWYQQTPGQGLQFLFEYFSETQRNKGNFPGRFSGRQFSNSRSEMNVSTLELGDSALYLCASSLRDSGAGDTQYFGPGTRLTVL.

The CDR3 protein is CASSVGLAGVADTQYF. The CDR3 nucleotides read TGCGCCAGCAGCGTGGGACTAGCGGGAGTGGCAGATACGCAGTATTTT. The chain recombines TRBV5-1 with TRBJ2-3; 14 nucleotides match TRBD2. V shed 4 bases and J 4 bases; nucleotides not matched to a gene: 5. This CDR3 is 16 amino acids long. Germline lookup yields CDR1 SGHRS and CDR2 YFSETQ.

The CDR3 DNA reads as TGCGCCAGCAGCCAAGACGGTCATGTAGGCAATCAGCCCCAGCATTTT. Residues: CASSQDGHVGNQPQHF. This rearrangement joins TRBV4-1 to TRBJ1-5; no reliable D call. V shed 0 bases and J shed 2 bases, with 11 bases lying between them. This CDR3 is 16 amino acids long. CDR1 is MGHRA, CDR2 YSYEKL, per germline.

The J gene is TRBJ1-2, the V gene TRBV4-1, with D unresolved. CDR1 and CDR2 from the germline V gene are MGHRA and YSYEKL. This CDR3 comprises 14 residues. V lost 1 base and J 0 bases, leaving 6 bases between the germline ends. Here the CDR3 reads CASSQAAANYGYTF. The CDR3 DNA is TGCGCCAGCAGCCAAGCGGCGGCTAACTATGGCTACACCTTC.

The gene calls are TRBV7-6 and TRBJ2-2, with TRBD2 identical over 12 bases. The CDR3 spans 18 residues. V lost 1 base and J lost 0; bases outside the gene matches: 3. From germline, CDR1 is SGHVS and CDR2 FNYEAQ. The DNA for the CDR3 is TGTGCCAGCAGCTTAGTTCTAGCGGGAGGGACGAACACCGGGGAGCTGTTTTTT. Amino acids: CASSLVLAGGTNTGELFF.

The sample holds one count of this clone. The chain recombines TRBV5-4 with TRBJ2-7; 8 bases map to TRBD1. J was trimmed by 2 bases and V by 4 bases; bases with no gene match: 5. The length of the CDR3 is 14 residues. Germline assignment: CDR1 SGHNT and CDR2 YYREEE (reference sequence). Written as DNA, the CDR3 is TGTGCCAGCAGCCTCACAGGGGGGACCTACGAGCAGTACTTC. Protein: CASSLTGGTYEQYF.

The table lists this clone with a few counts. In nucleotides, the CDR3 is TGTGCCAGCAGTAGGAGGGCCACAGATACGCAGTATTTT. It codes for CASSRRATDTQYF. V gene TRBV28 combines with J gene TRBJ2-3; TRBD2 is a possible D gene (6 bases). CDR3 length: 13 amino acids. V lost 5 bases and J 2 bases, leaving 8 bases between the germline ends. Germline V gives CDR1 MDHEN, CDR2 SYDVKM.